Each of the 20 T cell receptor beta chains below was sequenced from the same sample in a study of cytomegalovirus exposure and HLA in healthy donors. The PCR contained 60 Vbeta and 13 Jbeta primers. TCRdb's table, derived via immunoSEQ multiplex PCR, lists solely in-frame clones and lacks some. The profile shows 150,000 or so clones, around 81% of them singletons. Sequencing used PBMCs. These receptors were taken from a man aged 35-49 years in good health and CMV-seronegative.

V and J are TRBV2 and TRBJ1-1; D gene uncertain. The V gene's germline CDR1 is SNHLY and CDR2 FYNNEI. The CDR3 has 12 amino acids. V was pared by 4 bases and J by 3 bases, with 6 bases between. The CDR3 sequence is CASSVQYTEAFF. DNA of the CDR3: TGTGCCAGCAGTGTACAGTACACTGAAGCTTTCTTT.

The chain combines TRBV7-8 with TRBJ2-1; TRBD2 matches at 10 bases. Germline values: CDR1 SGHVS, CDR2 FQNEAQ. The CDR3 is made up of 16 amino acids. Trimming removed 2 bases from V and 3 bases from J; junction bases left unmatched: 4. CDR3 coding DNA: TGTGCCAGCAGCTTATGGGCTAGCGGGAGCTACAATGAGCAGTTCTTC. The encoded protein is CASSLWASGSYNEQFF.

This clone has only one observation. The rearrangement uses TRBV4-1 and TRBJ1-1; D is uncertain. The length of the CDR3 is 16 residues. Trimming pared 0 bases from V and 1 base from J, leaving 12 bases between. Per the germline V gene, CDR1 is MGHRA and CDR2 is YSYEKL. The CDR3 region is CASSQEDGRANTEAFF. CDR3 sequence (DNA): TGCGCCAGCAGCCAAGAAGACGGGCGGGCGAACACTGAAGCTTTCTTT.

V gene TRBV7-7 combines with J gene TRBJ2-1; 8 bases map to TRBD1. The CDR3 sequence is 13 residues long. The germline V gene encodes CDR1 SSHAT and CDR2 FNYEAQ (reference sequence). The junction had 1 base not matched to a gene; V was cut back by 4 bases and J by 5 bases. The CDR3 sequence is CASSSGQDNEQFF. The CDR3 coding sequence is TGTGCCAGCAGCTCGGGACAGGACAATGAGCAGTTCTTC.

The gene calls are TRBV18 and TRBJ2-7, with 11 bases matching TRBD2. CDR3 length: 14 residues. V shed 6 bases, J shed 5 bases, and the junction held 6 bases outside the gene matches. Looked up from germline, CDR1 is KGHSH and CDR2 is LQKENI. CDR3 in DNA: TGTGCCAGCTCTACTGTAGCGGGAGGGAACGAGCAGTACTTC. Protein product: CASSTVAGGNEQYF.

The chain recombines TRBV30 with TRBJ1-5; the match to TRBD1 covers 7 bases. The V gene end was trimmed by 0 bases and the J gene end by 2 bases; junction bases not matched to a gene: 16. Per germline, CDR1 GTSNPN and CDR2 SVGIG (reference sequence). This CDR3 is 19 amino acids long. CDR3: CAWSVPGQPTSFRNQPQHF. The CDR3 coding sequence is TGTGCCTGGAGTGTTCCGGGACAGCCTACGTCTTTTCGCAATCAGCCCCAGCATTTT. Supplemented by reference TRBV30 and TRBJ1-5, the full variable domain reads SQTIHQWPATLVQPVGSPLSLECTVEGTSNPNLYWYRQAAGRGLQLLFYSVGIGQISSEVPQNLSASRPQDRQFILSSKKLLLSDSGFYLCAWSVPGQPTSFRNQPQHFGDGTRLSIL.

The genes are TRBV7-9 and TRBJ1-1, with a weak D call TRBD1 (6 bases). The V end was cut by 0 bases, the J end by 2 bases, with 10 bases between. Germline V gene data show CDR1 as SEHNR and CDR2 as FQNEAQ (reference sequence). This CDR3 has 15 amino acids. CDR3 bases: TGTGCCAGCAGCTTAGCCCTGGACAGAAACACTGAAGCTTTCTTT. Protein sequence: CASSLALDRNTEAFF.

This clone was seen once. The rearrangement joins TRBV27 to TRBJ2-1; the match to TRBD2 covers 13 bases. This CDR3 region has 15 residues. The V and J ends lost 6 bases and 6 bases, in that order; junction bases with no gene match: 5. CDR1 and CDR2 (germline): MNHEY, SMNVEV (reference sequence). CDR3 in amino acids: CASRTGTSGVNEQFF. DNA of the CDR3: TGTGCCAGCAGAACCGGGACTAGCGGGGTCAATGAGCAGTTCTTC.

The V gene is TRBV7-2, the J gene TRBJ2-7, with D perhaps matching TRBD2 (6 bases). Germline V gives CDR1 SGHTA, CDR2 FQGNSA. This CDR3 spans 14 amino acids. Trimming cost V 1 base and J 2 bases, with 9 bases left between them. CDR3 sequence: CASSLGRGAYEQYF. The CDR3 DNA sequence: TGTGCCAGCAGCTTAGGACGCGGGGCCTACGAGCAGTACTTC.

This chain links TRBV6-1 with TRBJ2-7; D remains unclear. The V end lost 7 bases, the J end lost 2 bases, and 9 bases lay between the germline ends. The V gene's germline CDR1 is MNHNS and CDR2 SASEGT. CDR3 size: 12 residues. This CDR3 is CASNVAAYEQYF. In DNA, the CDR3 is TGTGCCAGCAACGTGGCAGCCTACGAGCAGTACTTC.

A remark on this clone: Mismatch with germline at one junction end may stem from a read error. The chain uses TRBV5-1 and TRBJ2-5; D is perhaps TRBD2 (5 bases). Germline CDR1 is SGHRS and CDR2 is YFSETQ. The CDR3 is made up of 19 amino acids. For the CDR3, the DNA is TGCGCCAGCAGCCCCGAGAGTCTGCTCCGAAAAGCGGACCAAGGGACCCAGTACTTC. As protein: CASSPESLLRKADQGTQYF. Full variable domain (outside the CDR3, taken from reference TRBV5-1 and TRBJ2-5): KAGVTQTPRYLIKTRGQQVTLSCSPISGHRSVSWYQQTPGQGLQFLFEYFSETQRNKGNFPGRFSGRQFSNSRSEMNVSTLELGDSALYLCASSPESLLRKADQGTQYFGPGTRLLVL.

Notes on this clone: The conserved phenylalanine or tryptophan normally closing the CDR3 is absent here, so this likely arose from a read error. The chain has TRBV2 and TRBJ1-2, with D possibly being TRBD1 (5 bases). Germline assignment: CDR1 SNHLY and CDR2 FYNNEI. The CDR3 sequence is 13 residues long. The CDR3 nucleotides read TGTGTCAGCATAGAAGCTGCAGGGTATGGCTACACCCTC. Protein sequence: CVSIEAAGYGYTL.

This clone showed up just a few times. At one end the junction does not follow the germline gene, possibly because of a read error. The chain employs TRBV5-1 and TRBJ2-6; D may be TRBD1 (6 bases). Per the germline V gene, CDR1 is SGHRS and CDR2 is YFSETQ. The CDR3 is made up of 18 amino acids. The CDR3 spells CASSPGAVGSSGANGLTF. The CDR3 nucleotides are TGCGCCAGCAGCCCAGGGGCGGTGGGGTCCTCTGGGGCCAACGGCCTGACTTTC. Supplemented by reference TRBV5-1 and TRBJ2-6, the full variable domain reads KAGVTQTPRYLIKTRGQQVTLSCSPISGHRSVSWYQQTPGQGLQFLFEYFSETQRNKGNFPGRFSGRQFSNSRSEMNVSTLELGDSALYLCASSPGAVGSSGANGLTFGAGSRLTVL.

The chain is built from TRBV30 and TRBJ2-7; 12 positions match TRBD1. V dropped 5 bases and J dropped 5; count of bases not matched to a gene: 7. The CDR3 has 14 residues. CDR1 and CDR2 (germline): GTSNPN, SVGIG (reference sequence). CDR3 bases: TGTGCCTGGGGAGTGGGACAGGGGGCCCACGAGCAGTACTTC. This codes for CAWGVGQGAHEQYF.

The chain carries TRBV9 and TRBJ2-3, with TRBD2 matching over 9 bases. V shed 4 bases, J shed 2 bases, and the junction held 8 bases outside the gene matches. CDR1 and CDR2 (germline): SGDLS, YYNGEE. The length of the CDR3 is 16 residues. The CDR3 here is CASSQRTSAVTDTQYF. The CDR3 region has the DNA TGTGCCAGCAGCCAGAGGACTAGCGCCGTCACAGATACGCAGTATTTT.

The CDR3 nucleotides are TGTGCCAGCAGCTTAGGGACTCTGAATGAGCAGTTCTTC. Its protein is CASSLGTLNEQFF. The V call is TRBV7-3, the J call TRBJ2-1; perhaps TRBD2 as D (6 bases). The CDR3 has 13 amino acids. Trimming left V 2 bases short and J 7 bases short, with 9 bases between. Germline CDR1 reads SGHTA; CDR2 reads FQGTGA.

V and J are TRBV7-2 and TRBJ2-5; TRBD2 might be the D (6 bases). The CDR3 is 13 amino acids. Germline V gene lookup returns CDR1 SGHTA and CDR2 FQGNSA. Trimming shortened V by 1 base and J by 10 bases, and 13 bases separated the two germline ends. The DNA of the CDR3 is TGTGCCAGCAGCTTAGACGGGGGAGGAGACCAGTACTTC. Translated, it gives CASSLDGGGDQYF.

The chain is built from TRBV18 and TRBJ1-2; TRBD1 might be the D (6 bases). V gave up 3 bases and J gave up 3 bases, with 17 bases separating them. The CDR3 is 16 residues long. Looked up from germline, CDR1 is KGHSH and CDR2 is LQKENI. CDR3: CASSPSQRTEDYGYTF. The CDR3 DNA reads TGTGCCAGCTCACCGTCACAGAGGACAGAAGACTATGGCTACACCTTC.

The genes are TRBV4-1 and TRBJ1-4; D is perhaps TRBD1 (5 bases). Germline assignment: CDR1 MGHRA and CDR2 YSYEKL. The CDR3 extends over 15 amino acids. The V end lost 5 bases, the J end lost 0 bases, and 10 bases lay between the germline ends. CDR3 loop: CASSWDFATNEKLFF. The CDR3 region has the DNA TGCGCCAGCAGCTGGGACTTTGCAACTAATGAAAAACTGTTTTTT.

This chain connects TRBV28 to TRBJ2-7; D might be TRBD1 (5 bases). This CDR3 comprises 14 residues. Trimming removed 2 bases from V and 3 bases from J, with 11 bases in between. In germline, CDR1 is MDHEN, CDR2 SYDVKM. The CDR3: CASSLPGHGYEQYF. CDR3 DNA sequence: TGTGCCAGCAGTTTACCTGGACACGGCTACGAGCAGTACTTC. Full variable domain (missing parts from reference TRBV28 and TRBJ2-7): DVKVTQSSRYLVKRTGEKVFLECVQDMDHENMFWYRQDPGLGLRLIYFSYDVKMKEKGDIPEGYSVSREKKERFSLILESASTNQTSMYLCASSLPGHGYEQYFGPGTRLTVT.